These 10 T cell receptor beta chains were sequenced from one sample in a study of blood T cell repertoires in COVID-19. Measured with immunoSEQ multiplex PCR; TCRdb has only the in-frame clones, and not every one. The data hold about 130,000 clones, with roughly four fifths observed a single time. The sequenced sample consisted of peripheral blood. The receptors originated from a woman aged 80 or older with acute or convalescent COVID-19.

This clone was picked up one time. The rearrangement joins TRBV5-1 to TRBJ2-1, with D unclear. V shed 4 bases and J shed 0 bases, with 11 bases lying between them. In germline, CDR1 is SGHRS, CDR2 YFSETQ. CDR3 length: 15 residues. CDR3 bases: TGCGCCAGCAGCCTATACCTGAGCTCCTACAATGAGCAGTTCTTC. This sequence encodes CASSLYLSSYNEQFF. Using reference TRBV5-1 and TRBJ2-1 for the parts outside the CDR3, the full variable domain is KAGVTQTPRYLIKTRGQQVTLSCSPISGHRSVSWYQQTPGQGLQFLFEYFSETQRNKGNFPGRFSGRQFSNSRSEMNVSTLELGDSALYLCASSLYLSSYNEQFFGPGTRLTVL.

The genes are TRBV3-1 (or the pseudogene TRBV3-2) and TRBJ1-4, with a possible D match to TRBD1 (6 bases). Germline assignment: CDR1 LGHDT and CDR2 YNNKEL (reference sequence). V was cut by 4 bases and J by 7 bases, with 16 bases left in between. The CDR3 is made up of 15 amino acids. The CDR3 sequence is CASSPPGARSEKLFF. The CDR3 coding sequence is TGTGCCAGCAGCCCTCCAGGGGCAAGGAGTGAAAAACTGTTTTTT.

V usage is TRBV11-2 and J usage is TRBJ2-1; D is perhaps TRBD2 (5 bases). Germline V gene data show CDR1 as SGHAT and CDR2 as FQNNGV. The V end was cut by 5 bases, the J end by 2 bases, with 10 bases between. The CDR3 runs to 14 residues. This CDR3 reads CASSKTGTYNEQFF. CDR3 in DNA: TGTGCCAGCAGCAAGACCGGGACCTACAATGAGCAGTTCTTC.

CDR3 in DNA: TGTGCCAGCAGTTACTCGATCATAGGGACAGGGACCTACGAGCAGTACTTC. It yields the protein CASSYSIIGTGTYEQYF. V usage is TRBV6-2 or TRBV6-3 and J usage is TRBJ2-7, with 9 bases identical to TRBD1. CDR3 length: 17 residues. V shed 0 bases and J 2 bases; nucleotides not matched to a gene: 8. Germline V gene data show CDR1 as MNHEY and CDR2 as SVGEGT.

The chain employs TRBV18 and TRBJ1-6, with D possibly matching TRBD1 (5 bases). Between the trimmed V and J ends, which lost 1 base and 8 bases, there was a span of 12 bases. The germline CDR1 and CDR2 sequences are KGHSH and LQKENI. The CDR3 is 15 amino acids. Here the CDR3 reads CASSPRVQGDSPLHF. The CDR3 DNA reads as TGTGCCAGCTCACCACGAGTTCAGGGCGATTCACCCCTCCACTTT.

This clone was seen more than once but under ten times. This chain joins TRBV3-1 (or the pseudogene TRBV3-2) and TRBJ1-2, with D possibly TRBD1 on 5 matching bases. This CDR3 is built from 15 residues. The V end was cut by 3 bases, the J end by 7 bases, with 18 bases between. Germline V gene data show CDR1 as LGHDT and CDR2 as YNNKEL (reference sequence). The CDR3 region has the DNA TGTGCCAGCAGCCACGACCAGGACATATTGTCTGGCTACACCTTC. Its translation is CASSHDQDILSGYTF.

The chain couples TRBV19 to TRBJ2-7; TRBD2 is a possible D gene (5 bases). Looked up from germline, CDR1 is LNHDA and CDR2 is SQIVND (reference sequence). Trimming stripped 3 bases from V and 7 bases from J, with 10 bases between. This CDR3 contains 12 residues. This CDR3 reads CASSIGVREQYF. CDR3 coding DNA: TGTGCCAGTAGTATCGGGGTAAGGGAGCAGTACTTC.

With regard to this clone: Within the sample, other DNA sequences also encode this same CDR3. The chain carries TRBV10-3 and TRBJ1-2, with D possibly TRBD1 on 6 matching bases. Germline V CDR1 and CDR2: ENHRY, SYGVKD. The CDR3 is 14 amino acids. Trimming left V 0 bases short and J 2 bases short, with 7 bases between. CDR3 coding DNA: TGTGCCATCAGTGAGTCGGGACACAACTATGGCTACACCTTC. This gives the protein CAISESGHNYGYTF.

The gene calls are TRBV29-1 and TRBJ1-4; TRBD1 matches at 8 bases. J gave up 11 bases and V 4 bases, and 9 bases lay outside the gene matches. CDR1 SQVTM and CDR2 ANQGSEA come from the germline V gene. CDR3 length: 13 residues. CDR3 in DNA: TGCAGCGTTGGACAGGGGACGTTGGAGAAACTGTTTTTT. Its translation is CSVGQGTLEKLFF.

The chain links TRBV19 to TRBJ2-3, with 7 positions matching TRBD2. There are 16 residues in the CDR3. The germline V gene has CDR1 LNHDA and CDR2 SQIVND (reference sequence). Trimming cost V 8 bases and J 0 bases; bases outside gene matches: 11. CDR3 sequence (DNA): TGTGCCAGTGCTGGCGGAGCGGGGACTAGCACAGATACGCAGTATTTT. This translates into CASAGGAGTSTDTQYF.